One and the same sample provided the 2 T cell receptor beta chains below, sequenced in a study of CD8 T cells in Susac syndrome (dated by TCRdb to the late 2010s). Library preparation employed the immunoSEQ multiplex PCR assay. RNA was extracted using the RNeasy kit, and roughly 0.5 to 1 ug of the RNA was reverse transcribed with random hexamers. TCRdb applied fastp at Q25 and MiXCR to the public reads, then kept only in-frame beta chains. For every CDR3 protein sequence, its rows merge into one entry that carries the most common genes and DNA. This sample has around 270,000 distinct CDR3 sequences in its table, and around 91% of those were observed once. Of the sample, approximately 0.18% falls within the top ten clones. The sequenced sample consisted of CD8+ T cells from PBMCs. The receptors stem from a human donor with multiple sclerosis.

The V call is TRBV7-9, the J call TRBJ1-2; 12 nucleotides line up with TRBD1. This CDR3 has 16 amino acids. With V trimmed by 4 bases and J by 7 bases, 10 bases remained unmatched. The germline V gene has CDR1 SEHNR and CDR2 FQNEAQ (reference sequence). Written as DNA, the CDR3 is TGTGCCAGCAGCTCCCTGGGGACAGGGGGCGGGTCTGGCTACACCTTC. This encodes CASSSLGTGGGSGYTF.

The V and J genes are TRBV27 and TRBJ1-1; weak D call: TRBD1 (6 bases). The V end lost 0 bases, the J end lost 4 bases, and 15 bases lay between the germline ends. This CDR3 contains 16 residues. Germline V lookup: CDR1 MNHEY, CDR2 SMNVEV (reference sequence). CDR3 residues: CASSLSRGGFVTEAFF. For the CDR3, the DNA is TGTGCCAGCAGTTTATCAAGGGGGGGGTTCGTCACTGAAGCTTTCTTT.